The 16 T cell receptor beta chains listed next were all sequenced from one sample in a study of blood T cell repertoires in COVID-19. Only in-frame clones appear in the TCRdb table, and some are missing; sequencing was by immunoSEQ multiplex PCR. The sample has some 200,000 clones; about nine tenths are singletons. The sample was PBMCs or T cells enriched from blood (not recorded which). The receptor set was obtained from a woman aged 18 to 35 who had recovered from COVID-19.

The V call is TRBV7-2, the J call TRBJ1-3; 9 positions agree with TRBD1. Germline lookup yields CDR1 SGHTA and CDR2 FQGNSA. This CDR3 is built from 17 residues. The J segment lost 0 bases and the V segment lost 5 bases, leaving 8 bases of the junction unmatched. This chain's CDR3 is CASSQRGQGVSGNTIYF. The CDR3 region has the DNA TGTGCCAGCAGCCAACGGGGACAGGGCGTCTCTGGAAACACCATATATTTT. Drawing the rest from reference TRBV7-2 and TRBJ1-3, the complete variable domain is GAGVSQSPSNKVTEKGKDVELRCDPISGHTALYWYRQSLGQGLEFLIYFQGNSAPDKSGLPSDRFSAERTGGSVSTLTIQRTQQEDSAVYLCASSQRGQGVSGNTIYFGEGSWLTVV.

The chain employs TRBV21-1 and TRBJ1-2; whether TRBD1, the table's D call, matches the DNA was not checked. TRBV21-1 corresponds to a pseudogene. CDR3 length: 13 amino acids. CDR3 amino acids: CAIKQGPIYGYTF. As DNA, the CDR3 is TGTGCCATCAAACAGGGACCAATATATGGCTACACCTTC.

This chain connects TRBV28 to TRBJ1-3; TRBD1 aligns across 8 bases. Germline values: CDR1 MDHEN, CDR2 SYDVKM. The CDR3 has 16 amino acids. Trimming cost V 5 bases and J 4 bases; bases outside gene matches: 10. The CDR3 DNA is TGTGCCAGCAGTCCCCGGACAGGGCTCATGGGAAACACCATATATTTT. Its translation: CASSPRTGLMGNTIYF.

The chain recombines TRBV28 with TRBJ1-6; TRBD1 matches at 8 bases. From germline, CDR1 is MDHEN and CDR2 SYDVKM. V gave up 5 bases and J gave up 9 bases; unmatched junction bases: 9. CDR3 size: 15 residues. As DNA, the CDR3 is TGTGCCAGCAGTCCTCTTCAGGGGGCGGGTTCACCCCTCCACTTT. It is translated as CASSPLQGAGSPLHF.

This CDR3 reads CAIGRLPGQGDSYNEEQFF. The DNA for the CDR3 is TGTGCCATCGGGCGTTTACCGGGACAGGGGGATTCGTACAATGAGGAGCAGTTCTTC. The chain employs TRBV10-3 and TRBJ2-1; 11 bases map to TRBD1. CDR1 and CDR2 (germline): ENHRY, SYGVKD. This CDR3 comprises 19 residues. J lost 10 bases, V lost 8 bases, and 25 bases had no gene match.

The chain joins TRBV6-5 to TRBJ2-7; 9 bases are shared with TRBD1. J lost 2 bases, V lost 4 bases, and 6 bases had no gene match. There are 15 residues in the CDR3. Germline V gene sequence: CDR1 MNHEY, CDR2 SVGAGI. The chain's CDR3 is CASSFRDRVTYEQYF. The CDR3 nucleotides read TGTGCCAGCAGTTTCCGGGACAGGGTGACCTACGAGCAGTACTTC.

V and J are TRBV19 and TRBJ1-2, with 8 bases that match TRBD1. Losses at the gene ends were 7 bases for V and 2 bases for J; bases not matched to a gene: 12. Germline V gene sequence: CDR1 LNHDA, CDR2 SQIVND (reference sequence). The CDR3 is 16 amino acids. The CDR3 nucleotides are TGTGCCAGTATCCCTAGGGGGACAGGTCCCAACTATGGCTACACCTTC. Translation gives CASIPRGTGPNYGYTF.

The rearrangement joins TRBV5-8 to TRBJ2-7; 7 positions agree with TRBD1. The CDR3 contains 17 residues. Trimming took 1 base from V and 5 from J; bases not matched to a gene: 15. From germline, CDR1 is SGHTS and CDR2 YDEGEE. The DNA of the CDR3 is TGTGCCAGCAGCTTGTATAACGGGGACAGTCTGCTCCACGAGCAGTACTTC. Translated: CASSLYNGDSLLHEQYF.

The chain links TRBV15 to TRBJ1-2; no reliable D call. CDR3 length: 13 residues. Per germline, CDR1 LNHNV and CDR2 YYDKDF (reference sequence). Trimming removed 0 bases from V and 8 bases from J, with 10 bases in between. Here the CDR3 reads CATSRDLRGGYTF. CDR3 in DNA: TGTGCCACCAGCAGAGATTTGAGAGGCGGCTACACCTTC.

The J gene is TRBJ1-2, the V gene TRBV12-3 or TRBV12-4; 9 bases agree with TRBD1. V gave up 4 bases and J gave up 4 bases; unmatched junction bases: 1. The CDR3 runs to 13 residues. The chain's CDR3 is CASSWTGVYGYTF. DNA for the CDR3: TGTGCCAGCAGTTGGACAGGGGTCTATGGCTACACCTTC.

The V call is TRBV5-1, the J call TRBJ2-7; 15 bases are a match to TRBD2. Unmatched junction bases numbered 3, after V lost 4 bases and J lost 4 bases. The CDR3 totals 15 residues. CDR1 is SGHRS and CDR2 is YFSETQ in the germline V gene. CDR3 in DNA: TGCGCCAGCAGCCCCGGACTAGCGGGAGGGTACGAGCAGTACTTC. This codes for CASSPGLAGGYEQYF.

V is TRBV28 and J is TRBJ1-1; D is uncertain. Germline loops: CDR1 MDHEN, CDR2 SYDVKM. This CDR3 contains 15 residues. The ends were cut back, 3 bases at V and 1 base at J, with 12 bases in the middle. DNA of the CDR3: TGTGCCAGCAGTTTGGTAGCCAGAGAGAACACTGAAGCTTTCTTT. Translation gives CASSLVARENTEAFF.

The J gene is TRBJ2-1, the V gene TRBV19; 9 bases match TRBD2. The germline gives CDR1 LNHDA, CDR2 SQIVND (reference sequence). The length of the CDR3 is 15 residues. V shed 3 bases and J 3 bases; nucleotides not matched to a gene: 3. Here the CDR3 DNA reads TGTGCCAGTAGTATGACTAGCGGATACTACAATGAGCAGTTCTTC. Translated, it gives CASSMTSGYYNEQFF.

V usage is TRBV28 and J usage is TRBJ2-2, with D unclear. This CDR3 comprises 12 residues. Germline loops: CDR1 MDHEN, CDR2 SYDVKM. Trimming removed 6 bases from V and 5 bases from J, with 7 bases in between. The CDR3 loop is CASSQTTGELFF. The CDR3 region has the DNA TGTGCCAGCAGCCAGACTACCGGGGAGCTGTTTTTT.

The rearrangement uses TRBV4-3 and TRBJ1-2, with 8 bases aligning to TRBD1. The V gene end was trimmed by 3 bases and the J gene end by 2 bases; junction bases not matched to a gene: 2. This CDR3 spans 14 amino acids. CDR1 is LGHNA, CDR2 YSLEER, per germline. Here the CDR3 DNA reads TGCGCCAGCAGCCACCGGACAGGGAACTATGGCTACACCTTC. It yields the protein CASSHRTGNYGYTF.

For the CDR3, the DNA is TGTGCCAGTAGTATAGGAGGGACAGAGAACACTGAAGCTTTCTTT. Its translation: CASSIGGTENTEAFF. The V call is TRBV19, the J call TRBJ1-1, with 7 bases matching TRBD1. Germline CDR1 reads LNHDA; CDR2 reads SQIVND (reference sequence). V lost 1 base to trimming and J lost 1 base; unmatched junction nucleotides: 3. CDR3 length: 15 amino acids.